This T cell receptor (beta chain) comes out of a study of T cell repertoires in cytomegalovirus infection. MiXCR was run by TCRdb on the reads, yielding one entry per CDR3 protein. The table shows just under 550,000 distinct CDR3 sequences, with around 27% occurring only once. Trimming took 7 bases from V and 6 from J, leaving 10 bases between them. Per the germline V gene, CDR1 is SGHTA and CDR2 is FQGNSA. The CDR3 has 11 residues. The rearrangement links TRBV7-2 to TRBJ2-7, with a weak D call TRBD2 (6 bases). The TCR was taken from a human donor in good health (CMV status not recorded). Some clones in this sample may be carry-over from other donors' samples. The sample taken for sequencing was PBMCs. The CDR3 DNA follows: TGTGCCAGCACCCCCGGGGGCGAGCAGTACTTC. Translation gives CASTPGGEQYF.